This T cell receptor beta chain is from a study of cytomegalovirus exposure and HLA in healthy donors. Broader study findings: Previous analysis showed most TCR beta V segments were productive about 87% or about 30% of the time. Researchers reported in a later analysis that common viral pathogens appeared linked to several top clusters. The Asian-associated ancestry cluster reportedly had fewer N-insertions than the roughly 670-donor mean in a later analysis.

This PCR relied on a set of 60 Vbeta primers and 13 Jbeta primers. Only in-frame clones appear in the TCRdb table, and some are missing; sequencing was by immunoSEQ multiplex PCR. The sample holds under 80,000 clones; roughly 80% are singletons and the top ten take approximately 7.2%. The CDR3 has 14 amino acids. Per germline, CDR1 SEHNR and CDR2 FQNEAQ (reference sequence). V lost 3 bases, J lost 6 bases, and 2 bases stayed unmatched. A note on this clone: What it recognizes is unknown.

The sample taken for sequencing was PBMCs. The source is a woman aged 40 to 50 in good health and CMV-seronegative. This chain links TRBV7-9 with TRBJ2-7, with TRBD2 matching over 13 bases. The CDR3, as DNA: TGTGCCAGCAGCTTCGGACTAGCGGGAGTCGAGCAGTACTTC. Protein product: CASSFGLAGVEQYF.